Listed below are T cell receptor beta chains from one sample, sequenced in a study of blood T cell repertoires in COVID-19. This table comes from immunoSEQ multiplex PCR, and its TCRdb copy is limited to in-frame clones, with some not included. Of some 120,000 clones listed, roughly nine tenths were seen once; the top ten hold about 1.9%. Material: peripheral blood. These receptors all come from a man aged 45 to 65 with COVID-19, enrolled during active disease. Each CDR3 is given with its conserved first and last residue. The order of the fields is D gene, clone size, V gene, J gene, CDR3 protein, CDR3 DNA. The D gene is left open where the match is weak. Size is omitted from some rows. Given values are once, few, many or a class for expanded clones.

d_call: NA; clone_size: NA; v_call: TRBV4-2; j_call: TRBJ2-3; cdr3_aa: CASSQALQGVASTDTQYF; cdr3_nt: TGTGCCAGCAGCCAAGCCTTACAGGGTGTAGCTAGCACAGATACGCAGTATTTT
d_call: TRBD2; clone_size: NA; v_call: TRBV6-2/TRBV6-3; j_call: TRBJ2-1; cdr3_aa: CASSNTAGGMNEQFF; cdr3_nt: TGTGCCAGCAGTAACACAGCGGGAGGGATGAATGAGCAGTTCTTC
d_call: TRBD2; clone_size: NA; v_call: TRBV9; j_call: TRBJ2-1; cdr3_aa: CASNGRSDNEQFF; cdr3_nt: TGTGCCAGCAACGGGAGGAGTGACAATGAGCAGTTCTTC
d_call: NA; clone_size: NA; v_call: TRBV5-1; j_call: TRBJ2-1; cdr3_aa: CASSIGQSSYNEQFF; cdr3_nt: TGCGCCAGCAGCATTGGACAGAGCTCCTACAATGAGCAGTTCTTC
d_call: NA; clone_size: few; v_call: TRBV6-2/TRBV6-3; j_call: TRBJ1-5; cdr3_aa: CASSPGTFQPQHF; cdr3_nt: TGTGCCAGCAGTCCCGGGACATTTCAGCCCCAGCATTTT
d_call: TRBD2; clone_size: NA; v_call: TRBV3-1/TRBV3-2; j_call: TRBJ2-3; cdr3_aa: CASSQETSGNSDTQYF; cdr3_nt: TGTGCCAGCAGCCAAGAGACTAGCGGAAATTCGGATACGCAGTATTTT
d_call: TRBD1; clone_size: NA; v_call: TRBV11-2; j_call: TRBJ2-1; cdr3_aa: CASSLIRGRNEQFF; cdr3_nt: TGTGCCAGCAGCTTAATAAGGGGGCGGAATGAGCAGTTCTTC
d_call: TRBD2; clone_size: NA; v_call: TRBV30; j_call: TRBJ2-1; cdr3_aa: CAWSGLAASSYNEQFF; cdr3_nt: TGTGCCTGGAGTGGACTAGCGGCAAGCTCCTACAATGAGCAGTTCTTC
d_call: TRBD2; clone_size: NA; v_call: TRBV5-5; j_call: TRBJ2-2; cdr3_aa: CASSLRLLAGDANTGELFF; cdr3_nt: TGTGCCAGCAGCTTGCGGCTACTAGCGGGAGACGCGAACACCGGGGAGCTGTTTTTT
d_call: TRBD2; clone_size: NA; v_call: TRBV28; j_call: TRBJ2-7; cdr3_aa: CASGTSGSSYEQYF; cdr3_nt: TGTGCCAGCGGGACTAGCGGGAGCTCCTACGAGCAGTACTTC
d_call: TRBD2; clone_size: NA; v_call: TRBV9; j_call: TRBJ2-1; cdr3_aa: CASSTQAGGPVDEQFF; cdr3_nt: TGTGCCAGCAGCACCCAGGCGGGAGGGCCTGTCGATGAGCAGTTCTTC
d_call: TRBD1; clone_size: NA; v_call: TRBV10-3; j_call: TRBJ1-5; cdr3_aa: CAIIADRGHQPQHF; cdr3_nt: TGTGCCATCATCGCGGACAGGGGACATCAGCCCCAGCATTTT
d_call: NA; clone_size: NA; v_call: TRBV5-6; j_call: TRBJ1-2; cdr3_aa: CASSPPGPREYGYTF; cdr3_nt: TGTGCCAGCAGCCCACCAGGGCCGAGAGAGTATGGCTACACCTTC
d_call: TRBD1; clone_size: NA; v_call: TRBV7-2; j_call: TRBJ2-7; cdr3_aa: CASSDSGTDEQYF; cdr3_nt: TGTGCCAGCAGCGACTCCGGGACAGACGAGCAGTACTTC
d_call: NA; clone_size: NA; v_call: TRBV14; j_call: TRBJ2-7; cdr3_aa: CASSHSGHYYEQYF; cdr3_nt: TGTGCCAGCAGCCATAGTGGGCATTACTACGAGCAGTACTTC
d_call: NA; clone_size: NA; v_call: TRBV6-2/TRBV6-3; j_call: TRBJ2-7; cdr3_aa: CASSYRILGGGLLGF; cdr3_nt: TGTGCCAGCAGTTACCGCATCCTCGGTGGTGGGTTGCTAGGCTTC
d_call: NA; clone_size: NA; v_call: TRBV20-1; j_call: TRBJ1-3; cdr3_aa: CSASYGIGNTIYF; cdr3_nt: TGCAGTGCTAGTTACGGGATTGGAAACACCATATATTTT
d_call: NA; clone_size: NA; v_call: TRBV4-3; j_call: TRBJ2-7; cdr3_aa: CASSQGQFYEQYF; cdr3_nt: TGCGCCAGCAGCCAAGGACAGTTCTACGAGCAGTACTTC
d_call: TRBD1; clone_size: NA; v_call: TRBV5-1; j_call: TRBJ1-4; cdr3_aa: CASSLGTGTSDEKLFF; cdr3_nt: TGCGCCAGCAGCTTGGGGACAGGGACTTCAGACGAAAAACTGTTTTTT
d_call: NA; clone_size: NA; v_call: TRBV3-1/TRBV3-2; j_call: TRBJ2-6; cdr3_aa: CASSSSSGANVLTF; cdr3_nt: TGTGCCAGCAGCTCTAGCTCTGGGGCCAACGTCCTGACTTTC
d_call: TRBD1; clone_size: NA; v_call: TRBV7-2; j_call: TRBJ2-1; cdr3_aa: CASSLGTVGTEQFF; cdr3_nt: TGTGCCAGCAGCCTCGGGACAGTCGGTACTGAGCAGTTCTTC
d_call: NA; clone_size: NA; v_call: TRBV27; j_call: TRBJ1-5; cdr3_aa: CASSWAGEQPQHF; cdr3_nt: TGTGCCAGCAGTTGGGCAGGGGAACAGCCCCAGCATTTT
d_call: NA; clone_size: NA; v_call: TRBV6-1; j_call: TRBJ2-1; cdr3_aa: CASSEPWESYNEQFF; cdr3_nt: TGTGCCAGCAGTGAACCTTGGGAGTCCTACAATGAGCAGTTCTTC
d_call: NA; clone_size: NA; v_call: TRBV3-1/TRBV3-2; j_call: TRBJ1-2; cdr3_aa: CASSQDRGYTF; cdr3_nt: TGTGCCAGCAGCCAAGATCGTGGCTACACCTTC
d_call: TRBD1; clone_size: NA; v_call: TRBV6-6; j_call: TRBJ1-1; cdr3_aa: CASSPRTGLNTEAFF; cdr3_nt: TGTGCCAGCAGTCCCCGGACAGGCCTGAACACTGAAGCTTTCTTT
d_call: TRBD1; clone_size: NA; v_call: TRBV4-1; j_call: TRBJ2-5; cdr3_aa: CASSQDFTGTGSSETQYF; cdr3_nt: TGCGCCAGCAGCCAAGACTTCACCGGGACAGGGTCCTCCGAGACCCAGTACTTC
d_call: NA; clone_size: NA; v_call: TRBV18; j_call: TRBJ2-2; cdr3_aa: CASSPSGTGELFF; cdr3_nt: TGTGCCAGCTCACCGAGTGGCACCGGGGAGCTGTTTTTT
d_call: TRBD1; clone_size: NA; v_call: TRBV19; j_call: TRBJ1-1; cdr3_aa: CASSFPGTGGGTEAFF; cdr3_nt: TGTGCCAGTAGTTTTCCCGGGACAGGGGGAGGCACTGAAGCTTTCTTT
d_call: NA; clone_size: NA; v_call: TRBV28; j_call: TRBJ1-1; cdr3_aa: CASRPGGGGTEAFF; cdr3_nt: TGTGCCAGCAGGCCCGGCGGGGGTGGGACTGAAGCTTTCTTT
d_call: TRBD2; clone_size: NA; v_call: TRBV14; j_call: TRBJ2-1; cdr3_aa: CASSQVRGRTSYNEQFF; cdr3_nt: TGTGCCAGCAGCCAAGTCCGCGGGAGGACGTCCTACAATGAGCAGTTCTTC
d_call: TRBD2; clone_size: NA; v_call: TRBV24-1; j_call: TRBJ2-1; cdr3_aa: CATSGDPGLAGGSTYNEQFF; cdr3_nt: TGTGCCACCAGCGGAGACCCGGGACTAGCGGGAGGCTCAACGTACAATGAGCAGTTCTTC
d_call: TRBD1; clone_size: once; v_call: TRBV6-1; j_call: TRBJ2-4; cdr3_aa: CASSEALLRDREAKNIQYF; cdr3_nt: TGTGCCAGCAGTGAAGCGCTTCTCAGGGACAGGGAGGCCAAAAACATTCAGTACTTC
d_call: TRBD1; clone_size: once; v_call: TRBV5-1; j_call: TRBJ1-4; cdr3_aa: CASSLGNAGGNEKLFF; cdr3_nt: TGCGCCAGCAGCTTGGGAAACGCAGGGGGCAATGAAAAACTGTTTTTT
d_call: NA; clone_size: NA; v_call: TRBV5-1; j_call: TRBJ1-4; cdr3_aa: CASSLSGATNEKLFF; cdr3_nt: TGCGCCAGCAGCTTGTCGGGAGCAACTAATGAAAAACTGTTTTTT
d_call: NA; clone_size: NA; v_call: TRBV3-1/TRBV3-2; j_call: TRBJ1-2; cdr3_aa: CASSQQGGYTF; cdr3_nt: TGTGCCAGCAGCCAACAGGGTGGCTACACCTTC
d_call: TRBD1; clone_size: once; v_call: TRBV7-2; j_call: TRBJ1-2; cdr3_aa: CASSQGQGRNTF; cdr3_nt: TGTGCCAGCAGCCAAGGACAGGGGAGAAACACCTTC
d_call: TRBD2; clone_size: NA; v_call: TRBV27; j_call: TRBJ2-3; cdr3_aa: CASSSIAGGPTDTQYF; cdr3_nt: TGTGCCAGCAGTTCCATAGCGGGAGGGCCAACAGATACGCAGTATTTT
d_call: TRBD1; clone_size: NA; v_call: TRBV19; j_call: TRBJ1-2; cdr3_aa: CASTWTGRNLGENGYTF; cdr3_nt: TGTGCCAGTACATGGACAGGGCGAAATTTGGGCGAAAATGGCTACACCTTC
d_call: NA; clone_size: NA; v_call: TRBV19; j_call: TRBJ2-2; cdr3_aa: CASSIDHGNTGELFF; cdr3_nt: TGTGCCAGTAGTATAGATCACGGGAACACCGGGGAGCTGTTTTTT
d_call: TRBD1; clone_size: NA; v_call: TRBV2; j_call: TRBJ2-1; cdr3_aa: CASSVRGLAANEQFF; cdr3_nt: TGTGCCAGCAGCGTCAGGGGGCTAGCCGCCAATGAGCAGTTCTTC
d_call: TRBD2; clone_size: NA; v_call: TRBV6-6; j_call: TRBJ2-7; cdr3_aa: CASKGLAASYEQYF; cdr3_nt: TGTGCCAGCAAGGGACTAGCGGCCTCCTACGAGCAGTACTTC
d_call: NA; clone_size: few; v_call: TRBV5-5; j_call: TRBJ2-5; cdr3_aa: CASSRSGVQETQYF; cdr3_nt: TGTGCCAGCAGCCGCTCAGGGGTCCAAGAGACCCAGTACTTC
d_call: NA; clone_size: NA; v_call: TRBV4-1; j_call: TRBJ1-2; cdr3_aa: CASSQGRTVNPNGYTF; cdr3_nt: TGCGCCAGCAGCCAAGGCAGGACAGTAAACCCCAATGGCTACACCTTC
d_call: NA; clone_size: NA; v_call: TRBV21-1; j_call: TRBJ1-5; cdr3_aa: CAIPQGCNQPQHF; cdr3_nt: TGTGCCATTCCACAGGGTTGCAATCAGCCCCAGCATTTT
d_call: NA; clone_size: NA; v_call: TRBV19; j_call: TRBJ2-1; cdr3_aa: CASSIILAHSYNEQFF; cdr3_nt: TGTGCCAGTAGTATAATCCTAGCGCACTCCTACAATGAGCAGTTCTTC